Below, 26 T cell receptor beta chains from the same sample are listed, as sequenced in a study of blood T cell repertoires in COVID-19 (dated by TCRdb to the early 2020s). Library preparation was by the immunoSEQ multiplex PCR assay. TCRdb limited this immuneACCESS table to in-frame rearrangements with V and J called. A share of clones is missing; checked studies link under half to unresolved V genes, and the rest is unexplained. The sample table records 150,000 to 200,000 clones; roughly 93% of these occur just once. The ten largest clones add up to approximately 2.2% of the sample. What was sequenced was peripheral blood. Source of these receptors: a man between 18 and 35 years old with acute or convalescent COVID-19.

The chain couples TRBV9 to TRBJ1-3; D is perhaps TRBD1 (5 bases). Germline CDR1 SGDLS, CDR2 YYNGEE. Trimming cost V 3 bases and J 2 bases, with 15 bases left between them. This CDR3 has 16 residues. CDR3 bases: TGTGCCAGCAGCGCCCGATGGGGGGAAACTGGAAACACCATATATTTT. Translated: CASSARWGETGNTIYF.

V usage is TRBV5-1 and J usage is TRBJ2-7, with a weak D call TRBD1 (5 bases). CDR1 is SGHRS and CDR2 is YFSETQ in the germline V gene. The length of the CDR3 is 17 residues. The germline V and J ends were trimmed by 0 bases and 0 bases, with 16 bases remaining between them. The CDR3 nucleotides read TGCGCCAGCAGCTTGGAGGGCTACAGGACCGTCTCCTACGAGCAGTACTTC. This encodes CASSLEGYRTVSYEQYF.

The chain couples TRBV5-5 to TRBJ2-7, with 8 bases lining up with TRBD2. The V gene end was trimmed by 3 bases and the J gene end by 0 bases; junction bases not matched to a gene: 11. CDR1 is SGHKS, CDR2 YYEKEE, per germline (reference sequence). CDR3 length: 17 amino acids. This CDR3 reads CASSSSGGAGVSYEQYF. CDR3 in DNA: TGTGCCAGCAGCTCCTCCGGGGGAGCGGGGGTCTCCTACGAGCAGTACTTC. The full variable domain, its missing parts supplied by reference TRBV5-5 and TRBJ2-7, is DAGVTQSPTHLIKTRGQQVTLRCSPISGHKSVSWYQQVLGQGPQFIFQYYEKEERGRGNFPDRFSARQFPNYSSELNVNALLLGDSALYLCASSSSGGAGVSYEQYFGPGTRLTVT.

The genes are TRBV27 and TRBJ2-3; TRBD2 matches 11 bases. With V trimmed by 4 bases and J by 0 bases, 3 bases remained unmatched. Germline CDR1 MNHEY, CDR2 SMNVEV (reference sequence). The CDR3 loop spans 16 amino acids. The CDR3 DNA sequence: TGTGCCAGCAGTTGGGGACTAGCGGCTAGCACAGATACGCAGTATTTT. It specifies CASSWGLAASTDTQYF.

There are a few counts of this clone. The chain joins TRBV4-2 to TRBJ2-2, with 8 nucleotides matching TRBD2. J was trimmed by 0 bases and V by 0 bases; bases with no gene match: 0. The CDR3 is made up of 16 amino acids. Germline assignment: CDR1 LGHNA and CDR2 YNFKEQ. The CDR3 protein is CASSQEAGANTGELFF. The CDR3 nucleotides are TGTGCCAGCAGCCAAGAAGCGGGGGCGAACACCGGGGAGCTGTTTTTT.

This clone was found once. The CDR3 region has the DNA TGTGCCAGCAGCGTAGAACAGGGGGCAGCTAACGAGCAGTACTTC. Translated, it gives CASSVEQGAANEQYF. The chain carries TRBV9 and TRBJ2-7; TRBD1 matches at 9 bases. The V and J ends lost 0 bases and 5 bases, in that order; junction bases with no gene match: 6. The V gene's germline CDR1 is SGDLS and CDR2 YYNGEE. The CDR3 is 15 residues long.

The chain recombines TRBV7-2 with TRBJ1-2, with D hard to call. Germline values: CDR1 SGHTA, CDR2 FQGNSA. This CDR3 is 16 amino acids long. V was clipped by 5 bases and J by 2 bases, with 18 bases between them. The DNA for the CDR3 is TGTGCCAGCAGCCCAAACATGCTTGAGGGAAACTATGGCTACACCTTC. Translating it yields CASSPNMLEGNYGYTF.

This clone was detected once. The rearrangement joins TRBV30 to TRBJ2-1; perhaps TRBD2 as D (6 bases). V was cut by 3 bases and J by 3 bases, with 12 bases left in between. Germline lookup yields CDR1 GTSNPN and CDR2 SVGIG (reference sequence). The CDR3 totals 14 residues. The CDR3 is CAWRQEGYYNEQFF. DNA for the CDR3: TGTGCCTGGAGACAGGAGGGATACTACAATGAGCAGTTCTTC. Supplemented by reference TRBV30 and TRBJ2-1, the full variable domain reads SQTIHQWPATLVQPVGSPLSLECTVEGTSNPNLYWYRQAAGRGLQLLFYSVGIGQISSEVPQNLSASRPQDRQFILSSKKLLLSDSGFYLCAWRQEGYYNEQFFGPGTRLTVL.

The chain combines TRBV5-1 with TRBJ1-1, with 9 bases lining up with TRBD1. This CDR3 is 15 amino acids long. V lost 2 bases and J lost 5; bases outside the gene matches: 7. Germline V gives CDR1 SGHRS, CDR2 YFSETQ. The CDR3 nucleotides read TGCGCCAGCAGCTTACAGGGGGCTGGGGTAACTGAAGCTTTCTTT. It specifies CASSLQGAGVTEAFF. The full variable domain, completed using reference TRBV5-1 and TRBJ1-1, is KAGVTQTPRYLIKTRGQQVTLSCSPISGHRSVSWYQQTPGQGLQFLFEYFSETQRNKGNFPGRFSGRQFSNSRSEMNVSTLELGDSALYLCASSLQGAGVTEAFFGQGTRLTVV.

The rearrangement uses TRBV19 and TRBJ2-1, with unresolved D. V was clipped by 5 bases and J by 1 base, with 6 bases between them. The CDR3 is 13 residues long. Germline V gives CDR1 LNHDA, CDR2 SQIVND (reference sequence). The DNA of the CDR3 is TGTGCCAGTAGTCGCAGTTCCTACAATGAGCAGTTCTTC. Protein sequence: CASSRSSYNEQFF.

The CDR3 region is CASSLDRNYEQYF. The CDR3 DNA reads TGTGCCAGCAGCTTGGACAGGAACTACGAGCAGTACTTC. The chain links TRBV12-3 or TRBV12-4 to TRBJ2-7; TRBD1 matches at 7 bases. The ends lost 6 bases at V and 3 bases at J; junction bases unmatched: 5. The length of the CDR3 is 13 residues.

The genes are TRBV5-1 and TRBJ1-1; D is unclear. CDR1 is SGHRS, CDR2 YFSETQ, per germline. V was cut by 5 bases and J by 3 bases, with 11 bases left in between. This CDR3 spans 13 amino acids. The CDR3: CASRRRVDTEAFF. The CDR3 nucleotides read TGCGCCAGCAGACGGAGGGTGGACACTGAAGCTTTCTTT.

The V gene is TRBV30, the J gene TRBJ1-6; D gene ambiguous. This CDR3 has 13 residues. Trimming removed 3 bases at V and 5 bases at J, with 8 bases between. Germline-derived CDR1 and CDR2 are GTSNPN and SVGIG (reference sequence). The CDR3 sequence is CAWRSGHNSPLHF. Written as DNA, the CDR3 is TGTGCCTGGAGATCAGGCCATAATTCACCCCTCCACTTT.

The rearrangement joins TRBV2 to TRBJ2-3; 13 positions agree with TRBD2. The CDR3 is 16 amino acids. Germline CDR1 SNHLY, CDR2 FYNNEI. V was pared by 4 bases and J by 5 bases, with 6 bases of the junction left unmatched. The CDR3 loop reads CASSGLAGGIQDTQYF. CDR3 DNA: TGTGCCAGCAGTGGACTAGCGGGGGGCATACAAGATACGCAGTATTTT.

The V and J genes are TRBV11-2 and TRBJ1-2; D perhaps matches TRBD1 (5 bases). The germline V gene encodes CDR1 SGHAT and CDR2 FQNNGV. This CDR3 has 17 residues. Trimming pared 1 base from V and 2 bases from J, leaving 17 bases between. CDR3 nucleotide sequence: TGTGCCAGCAGCTTAGCGGGTTCTTGGGCAGGGAACTATGGCTACACCTTC. Translating it yields CASSLAGSWAGNYGYTF.

This rearrangement joins TRBV29-1 to TRBJ1-5, with D possibly TRBD1 on 5 matching bases. This CDR3 has 13 residues. Trimming cost V 5 bases and J 2 bases, with 10 bases left between them. Per germline, CDR1 SQVTM and CDR2 ANQGSEA. Here the CDR3 reads CSVSDSRNQPQHF. CDR3 DNA: TGCAGCGTTTCCGACAGCCGCAATCAGCCCCAGCATTTT.

The genes are TRBV7-2 and TRBJ2-7; TRBD1 aligns across 10 bases. CDR1 is SGHTA and CDR2 is FQGNSA in the germline V gene. V shed 5 bases, J shed 2 bases, and the junction held 6 bases outside the gene matches. The CDR3 consists of 15 residues. The CDR3 nucleotides read TGTGCCAGCAGCCGCCGACAGGGGGCAACCTACGAGCAGTACTTC. This codes for CASSRRQGATYEQYF.

The genes are TRBV25-1 and TRBJ1-2; D gene ambiguous. The V and J ends lost 2 bases and 2 bases respectively, with 9 bases between them. Germline lookup yields CDR1 MGHDK and CDR2 SYGVNS. The CDR3 consists of 14 residues. The CDR3 sequence is CASSEAQLNYGYTF. The CDR3 nucleotides are TGTGCCAGCAGTGAAGCACAGTTGAACTATGGCTACACCTTC.

V gene TRBV9 combines with J gene TRBJ2-2, with D hard to call. The CDR3 is 14 residues long. Germline V gives CDR1 SGDLS, CDR2 YYNGEE. Trimming pared 3 bases from V and 0 bases from J, leaving 6 bases between. The CDR3 DNA is TGTGCCAGCAGCGCAACATCGAACACCGGGGAGCTGTTTTTT. Translating gives CASSATSNTGELFF.

The chain recombines TRBV9 with TRBJ2-2; the D gene is possibly TRBD2 (7 bases). Germline loops: CDR1 SGDLS, CDR2 YYNGEE. V lost 3 bases and J 5 bases, leaving 14 bases between the germline ends. There are 15 residues in the CDR3. This chain's CDR3 is CASSGTGGGTGELFF. CDR3 sequence (DNA): TGTGCCAGCAGCGGGACGGGGGGCGGGACCGGGGAGCTGTTTTTT. Variable domain in full (rest from reference TRBV9 and TRBJ2-2): DSGVTQTPKHLITATGQRVTLRCSPRSGDLSVYWYQQSLDQGLQFLIQYYNGEERAKGNILERFSAQQFPDLHSELNLSSLELGDSALYFCASSGTGGGTGELFFGEGSRLTVL.

The V call is TRBV29-1, the J call TRBJ1-1; D call uncertain. The germline gives CDR1 SQVTM, CDR2 ANQGSEA. This CDR3 region has 14 residues. The germline V and J ends were trimmed by 2 bases and 0 bases, with 10 bases remaining between them. The CDR3 nucleotides read TGCAGCGTTGAATCTACAGTCTTGAACACTGAAGCTTTCTTT. It codes for CSVESTVLNTEAFF.

This clone has more than one count but fewer than ten. The chain carries TRBV5-6 and TRBJ1-2; the match to TRBD1 covers 11 bases. With V trimmed by 8 bases and J by 2 bases, 8 bases remained unmatched. Germline V gene data show CDR1 as SGHDT and CDR2 as YYEEEE. The CDR3 runs to 15 residues. The CDR3 is CASLRGTGGNYGYTF. CDR3 DNA: TGTGCCAGTCTCCGCGGGACAGGGGGAAACTATGGCTACACCTTC.

The chain employs TRBV20-1 and TRBJ1-2, with unresolved D. Germline V gene sequence: CDR1 DFQATT, CDR2 SNEGSKA (reference sequence). V was shortened by 5 bases and J by 2 bases, with 6 bases between the two germline ends. CDR3 length: 11 residues. For the CDR3, the DNA is TGCAGTGCTGCAGTGAACTATGGCTACACCTTC. It codes for CSAAVNYGYTF.

CDR3: CASSLSPMTGAGELFF. CDR3 DNA: TGTGCCAGCAGCCTATCCCCCATGACGGGGGCCGGGGAGCTGTTTTTT. The rearrangement links TRBV7-2 to TRBJ2-2, with D perhaps matching TRBD2 (6 bases). The CDR3 has 16 amino acids. The ends were cut back, 5 bases at V and 6 bases at J, with 19 bases in the middle. The germline V gene encodes CDR1 SGHTA and CDR2 FQGNSA.

This clone was seen once. This chain links TRBV19 with TRBJ1-1; possible D gene TRBD1, 6 bases. This CDR3 has 13 residues. With 3 bases removed from V and 5 bases from J, the gap between germline ends came to 10 bases. The germline V gene has CDR1 LNHDA and CDR2 SQIVND (reference sequence). The CDR3 DNA sequence: TGTGCCAGTAGTATCTTAGGGGGAACTGAAGCTTTCTTT. It is translated as CASSILGGTEAFF. Drawing the rest from reference TRBV19 and TRBJ1-1, the complete variable domain is DGGITQSPKYLFRKEGQNVTLSCEQNLNHDAMYWYRQDPGQGLRLIYYSQIVNDFQKGDIAEGYSVSREKKESFPLTVTSAQKNPTAFYLCASSILGGTEAFFGQGTRLTVV.

The gene calls are TRBV7-2 and TRBJ1-1; D gene uncertain. This CDR3 has 14 residues. The ends were cut back, 2 bases at V and 0 bases at J, with 7 bases in the middle. Germline CDR1 reads SGHTA; CDR2 reads FQGNSA. This chain's CDR3 is CASSLRALNTEAFF. The DNA of the CDR3 is TGTGCCAGCAGCTTAAGAGCATTGAACACTGAAGCTTTCTTT.